The source of this TCR beta chain is a study of T cells after yellow fever vaccination. Study overall: When fractions had low cell numbers, they were prepared with SMART-Seq v4 Ultra Low Input.

TCRdb independently ran MiXCR on the 5' RACE reads; one entry per CDR3 protein. Of around 340,000 distinct CDR3 sequences detected, 7.5% to 9% appear once; the ten largest clones hold roughly 18%. V lost 6 bases to trimming and J lost 4 bases, with 18 bases between them. The CDR3 totals 14 residues. Germline loops: CDR1 DFQATT, CDR2 SNEGSKA (reference sequence). This chain joins TRBV20-1 and TRBJ1-1, with a tentative D call TRBD1 (6 bases). This sample comprised PBMCs, obtained on the day of the first yellow fever vaccination. This clonotype originated in a man aged 18 to 30 who received the YFV17D yellow fever vaccine. The CDR3 DNA reads as TGCAGTGCACCGCTTCCCGGCAGGGGCACTGAAGCTTTCTTT. Protein sequence: CSAPLPGRGTEAFF.